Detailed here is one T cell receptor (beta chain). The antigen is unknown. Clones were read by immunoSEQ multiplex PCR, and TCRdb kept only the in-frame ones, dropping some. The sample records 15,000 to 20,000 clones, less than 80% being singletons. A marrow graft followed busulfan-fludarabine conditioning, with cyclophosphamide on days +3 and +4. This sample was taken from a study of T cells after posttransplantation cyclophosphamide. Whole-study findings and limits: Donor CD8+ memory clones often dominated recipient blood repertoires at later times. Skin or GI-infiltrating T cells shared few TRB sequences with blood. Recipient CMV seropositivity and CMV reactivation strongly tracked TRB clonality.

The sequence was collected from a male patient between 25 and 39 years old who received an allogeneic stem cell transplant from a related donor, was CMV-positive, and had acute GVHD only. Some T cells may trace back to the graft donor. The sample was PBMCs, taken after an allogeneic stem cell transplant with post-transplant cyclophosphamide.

The CDR3 protein is CASKLLGTGVGNEQFF. CDR3 sequence (DNA): TGTGCCAGCAAGCTCCTAGGGACAGGGGTCGGGAATGAGCAGTTCTTC. V is TRBV7-2 and J is TRBJ2-1, with 10 nucleotides matching TRBD1. The germline V gene has CDR1 SGHTA and CDR2 FQGNSA. The J segment lost 7 bases and the V segment lost 7 bases, leaving 13 bases of the junction unmatched. CDR3 length: 16 residues.